The clone carrying this TCR beta chain has only a few counts. What it binds is not known. The data stem from a study of T-cell memory formation after mild COVID-19. Study details: The two donors had largely donor-specific TCR clusters.

TCRdb re-derived calls from the 5' RACE reads in MiXCR, one entry per CDR3 protein. The data hold 300,000 to 400,000 distinct CDR3 sequences, with 25% to 30% observed a single time. Germline V gene lookup returns CDR1 KGHDR and CDR2 SFDVKD. V shed 3 bases and J shed 8 bases, with 4 bases lying between them. CDR3 size: 12 residues. Study-level points and caveats: Contracting CD8+ clones were enriched in EMRA, CD4+ mainly in CM and EM.

The gene calls are TRBV24-1 and TRBJ1-6; unclear D gene. Sequencing was carried out using PBMCs or a T cell subset sorted from them (not recorded which). The sequence derives from an adult woman who had mild COVID-19 (a few samples of this study predate the infection). Cell type and time point are not known. The DNA of the CDR3 is TGTGCCACCAGTGATGTTGATTCACCCCTCCACTTT. Translation: CATSDVDSPLHF.